These T cell receptor beta chains were read from a single sample in a study of shared clonotypes between healthy human individuals. Method: immunoSEQ multiplex PCR; TCRdb's copy keeps in-frame clones and lacks some. The sample includes 950,000 to 1,200,000 clones, roughly 80% of them seen just once. Sequences were obtained from memory CD4+ T cells from PBMCs. These receptors all stem from a man younger than 35 in good health. Some clones in this sample may be carry-over from other donors' samples. The CDR3 runs from the conserved cysteine through the conserved F or W. The order of the fields is CDR3 DNA, CDR3 protein, J gene, D gene, clone size, V gene. The D gene is left open where the match is weak. Size values are once, few and many counts, or a class for expanded clones, and some rows have none.

DNA: TGTGCCAGCAGCTTAGCCATTAGTCACACCGGGGAGCTGTTTTTT
CDR3: CASSLAISHTGELFF
J: TRBJ2-2
D: -
size: -
V: TRBV7-9

DNA: TGTGCCAGCAGCCAAACTCCTTTGGGGTTGGAGACCCAGTACTTC
CDR3: CASSQTPLGLETQYF
J: TRBJ2-5
D: -
size: -
V: TRBV11-1

DNA: TGTGCCAGCAGCTTGGTCGGGGAAAGGGACACCGGGGAGCTGTTTTTT
CDR3: CASSLVGERDTGELFF
J: TRBJ2-2
D: -
size: -
V: TRBV5-8

DNA: TGTGCCAGCAGTCTCAGGACAGTTACAGATACGCAGTATTTT
CDR3: CASSLRTVTDTQYF
J: TRBJ2-3
D: -
size: -
V: TRBV28

DNA: TGCGCCAGCAGCTTATTGGGACTTGGGTTATACAATGAGCAGTTCTTC
CDR3: CASSLLGLGLYNEQFF
J: TRBJ2-1
D: -
size: -
V: TRBV5-1

DNA: TGTGCCAGCAGTGCGGCGGGCTCGGGGTTCCACAATGAGCAGTTCTTC
CDR3: CASSAAGSGFHNEQFF
J: TRBJ2-1
D: -
size: -
V: TRBV25-1

DNA: TGTGCCAGCAGTGTGCAAACAGCTCTTTACAATGAGCAGTTCTTC
CDR3: CASSVQTALYNEQFF
J: TRBJ2-1
D: -
size: -
V: TRBV2

DNA: TGTGCCATCAGTGAGTCGGGAGGGGGCTTCAATCAGCCCCAGCATTTT
CDR3: CAISESGGGFNQPQHF
J: TRBJ1-5
D: TRBD1
size: -
V: TRBV10-3

DNA: TGTGCCAGCAGCCAAGTCGGTTGGGACTACCTTAGCACAGATACGCAGTATTTT
CDR3: CASSQVGWDYLSTDTQYF
J: TRBJ2-3
D: TRBD2
size: -
V: TRBV4-2

DNA: TGCGCCAGCAGCCAGAATCAGGGCCTGGGGGAAAAACTGTTTTTT
CDR3: CASSQNQGLGEKLFF
J: TRBJ1-4
D: -
size: -
V: TRBV5-1

DNA: TGTGCCAGCAGCTTTCTCCTAGCGGGAGGGCCTAGCACAGATACGCAGTATTTT
CDR3: CASSFLLAGGPSTDTQYF
J: TRBJ2-3
D: TRBD2
size: -
V: TRBV5-4

DNA: TGTGCCAGCAGCATAGGAGGGGGGACCAAAAACATTCAGTACTTC
CDR3: CASSIGGGTKNIQYF
J: TRBJ2-4
D: -
size: -
V: TRBV5-5

DNA: TGTGCCAGCGCGCTAGGGCGGTCGGAGGTCTACGAGCAGTACTTC
CDR3: CASALGRSEVYEQYF
J: TRBJ2-7
D: -
size: -
V: TRBV6-5

DNA: TGTGCCTGGTCGGGTGGTGGTAGCACAGATACGCAGTATTTT
CDR3: CAWSGGGSTDTQYF
J: TRBJ2-3
D: -
size: once
V: TRBV30

DNA: TGTGCCAGCAGCGTTGGCAGCGTAGCGGGTAAAGACAATGAGCAGTTCTTC
CDR3: CASSVGSVAGKDNEQFF
J: TRBJ2-1
D: TRBD2
size: -
V: TRBV9

DNA: TGTGCCAGCAGTTTATTTGTGGGAGTCGGCACCGGGGAGCTGTTTTTT
CDR3: CASSLFVGVGTGELFF
J: TRBJ2-2
D: -
size: -
V: TRBV27

DNA: TGTGCCAGCAGTTCCTCGGCCAAGCCCTACACAGATACGCAGTATTTT
CDR3: CASSSSAKPYTDTQYF
J: TRBJ2-3
D: -
size: -
V: TRBV28

DNA: TGTGCCAGCAGCCTCGGCTTTAGCTCCTACAATGAGCAGCTCTTC
CDR3: CASSLGFSSYNEQLF
J: TRBJ2-1
D: -
size: -
V: TRBV5-8

DNA: TGTGCCAGCAGCTCCCCCAGGGGACAAGATATGAACACTGAAGCTTTCTTT
CDR3: CASSSPRGQDMNTEAFF
J: TRBJ1-1
D: -
size: -
V: TRBV9

DNA: TGTGCCAGCAGTCTCCAGGTCGGGAACACCGGGGAGCTGTTTTTT
CDR3: CASSLQVGNTGELFF
J: TRBJ2-2
D: -
size: once
V: TRBV2

DNA: TGCGCCAGCAGCCCCAGGACTAGCGCAAGCACAGATACGCAGTATTTT
CDR3: CASSPRTSASTDTQYF
J: TRBJ2-3
D: TRBD2
size: -
V: TRBV5-1

DNA: TGTGCCAGCAGCTTGGTCGGTGGTCGAAACTCTGGAAACACCATATATTTT
CDR3: CASSLVGGRNSGNTIYF
J: TRBJ1-3
D: -
size: -
V: TRBV7-2

DNA: TGTGCCAGCAGTGAAAGGGAGCTAGCGCAGTACTTC
CDR3: CASSERELAQYF
J: TRBJ2-7
D: -
size: -
V: TRBV6-1

DNA: TGTGCCAGCAGCCCTAGCTCCAATCAGCCCCAGCATTTT
CDR3: CASSPSSNQPQHF
J: TRBJ1-5
D: -
size: -
V: TRBV7-2

DNA: TGTGCCAGCAGTGAATTAGCGGGAGGGCCAGGTGAGACCCAGTACTTC
CDR3: CASSELAGGPGETQYF
J: TRBJ2-5
D: TRBD2
size: many
V: TRBV25-1

DNA: TGTGCCACCAGCAGAGGGCGGGGCTACTATGGCTACACCTTC
CDR3: CATSRGRGYYGYTF
J: TRBJ1-2
D: -
size: -
V: TRBV15

DNA: TGCGCCAGCAGCCAACCTCAGGGGGGGGAGACCCAGTACTTC
CDR3: CASSQPQGGETQYF
J: TRBJ2-5
D: -
size: -
V: TRBV4-1

DNA: TGTGCCAGCAGCGCGACAGCCTTACACACTGAAGCTTTCTTT
CDR3: CASSATALHTEAFF
J: TRBJ1-1
D: -
size: -
V: TRBV7-6

DNA: TGTGCCAGCAGCTTGGTCGGGGGCCGAGAGCAGTACTTC
CDR3: CASSLVGGREQYF
J: TRBJ2-7
D: -
size: -
V: TRBV5-4

DNA: TGCGCCAGCAGCCAACAAGGGACAGGGGCAGATACGCAGTATTTT
CDR3: CASSQQGTGADTQYF
J: TRBJ2-3
D: TRBD1
size: few
V: TRBV4-1

DNA: TGTGCCAGCAGTGTGAATTTTGCAGGGTTTGGAAACACCATATATTTT
CDR3: CASSVNFAGFGNTIYF
J: TRBJ1-3
D: -
size: -
V: TRBV6-1

DNA: TGTGCCAGCAGCCAAGCCGGGTACAATGAGCAGTTCTTC
CDR3: CASSQAGYNEQFF
J: TRBJ2-1
D: -
size: -
V: TRBV4-2

DNA: TGCGCCAGCAGCACCCCCTCGGGAGCTGGCGAGCAGTACTTC
CDR3: CASSTPSGAGEQYF
J: TRBJ2-7
D: -
size: -
V: TRBV5-1

DNA: TGTGCCATCAGTGGGTCGGTAACAACCTACGAGCAGTACTTC
CDR3: CAISGSVTTYEQYF
J: TRBJ2-7
D: -
size: -
V: TRBV10-3

DNA: TGTGCCAGCAGCTTCCTCCAGGAAAAACTGTTTTTT
CDR3: CASSFLQEKLFF
J: TRBJ1-4
D: -
size: -
V: TRBV5-6

DNA: TGTGCCAGTAGTATAGATCACGGCAGGGGTGCGGTCGGTGAGCAGTTCTTC
CDR3: CASSIDHGRGAVGEQFF
J: TRBJ2-1
D: -
size: -
V: TRBV19

DNA: TGTGCCAGCAGTTACTCCAGCGGGAGGACCGGGGAGCTGTTTTTT
CDR3: CASSYSSGRTGELFF
J: TRBJ2-2
D: TRBD2
size: -
V: TRBV6-6

DNA: TGTGCCAGCAGCTTAGCTGGGACTAGCGGGAGGGCCCCAGTCTTC
CDR3: CASSLAGTSGRAPVF
J: TRBJ2-1
D: TRBD2
size: -
V: TRBV7-2

DNA: TGCGCCAGCATGCGCGGGGCGTTCGATGCCACAGATACGCAGTATTTT
CDR3: CASMRGAFDATDTQYF
J: TRBJ2-3
D: -
size: -
V: TRBV5-1

DNA: TGTGCCAGCAGCCATTCTGACAACACTGAAGCTTTCTTT
CDR3: CASSHSDNTEAFF
J: TRBJ1-1
D: -
size: -
V: TRBV4-2

DNA: TGCGCCAGCAGCCAAGCATCGGTCGGGGCGGGGACTGAAGCTTTCTTT
CDR3: CASSQASVGAGTEAFF
J: TRBJ1-1
D: -
size: -
V: TRBV4-1

DNA: TGTGCCACCAGAAGAGACAAAGGGACTAGCCACGAGACCCAGTACTTC
CDR3: CATRRDKGTSHETQYF
J: TRBJ2-5
D: TRBD2
size: -
V: TRBV5-4

DNA: TGCGCCAGCAGCCAAGATTTGTCGGGTGAGGGAGAGACCCAGTACTTC
CDR3: CASSQDLSGEGETQYF
J: TRBJ2-5
D: -
size: -
V: TRBV4-1

DNA: TGTGCCAGTAGTATTCACAGGGGGCGCCCCGGCTACACCTTC
CDR3: CASSIHRGRPGYTF
J: TRBJ1-2
D: TRBD1
size: -
V: TRBV19

DNA: TGTGCCAGCAGCTTAGCAGCGGGCTTAACCTACGAGCAGTACTTC
CDR3: CASSLAAGLTYEQYF
J: TRBJ2-7
D: -
size: -
V: TRBV5-4

DNA: TGCAGCGTTGGTGCGGGGAGTGGGCCAGATACGCAGTATTTT
CDR3: CSVGAGSGPDTQYF
J: TRBJ2-3
D: -
size: once
V: TRBV29-1